The sequence of this T cell receptor beta chain was determined in a study of blood T cell repertoires in COVID-19. Study summary: Acute and convalescent COVID-19 specimens originated in the United States, Italy and Spain. PBMCs, B-cell-depleted T cells, or T cells were the source of the cDNA or gDNA that made up the material.

Original processing notes: Reference gene primer amplification yielded estimated nucleated cell counts. The assay was immunoSEQ multiplex PCR, and TCRdb's table has in-frame clones only and misses some. For V, J and clone size, that table is used; D and trimming come from the DNA. This table has 250,000 or so clones, roughly 80% appearing once. This CDR3 is 15 amino acids long. From germline, CDR1 is SEHNR and CDR2 FQNEAQ (reference sequence). V gave up 6 bases and J gave up 0 bases; unmatched junction bases: 7. Sequencing was performed on peripheral blood. The chain recombines TRBV7-9 with TRBJ1-1; 7 nucleotides match TRBD1. This TCR came from a woman aged 18-29 years with acute or convalescent COVID-19. CDR3 DNA sequence: TGTGCCAGCAGAGGGACAGCGCTAATGAACACTGAAGCTTTCTTT. This encodes CASRGTALMNTEAFF.